Listed below are T cell receptor beta chains from one sample, sequenced in a study of blood T cells in healthy people across ages. Each CDR3 protein is one row after TCRdb ran MiXCR on the 5' RACE reads. The table lists over 1,500,000 distinct CDR3 sequences, about 50% of them singletons. The sequencing input was blood. All receptors come from a woman aged 40 to 50 in good health. Both conserved end residues are part of each CDR3. D genes are given only for firm matches. The size entry is marked missing in some rows and otherwise reads once, few, many or a size class.

clone_size d_call j_call v_call cdr3_aa cdr3_nt
. . TRBJ1-2 TRBV6-5 CASSYGYKAAYGYTF TGTGCCAGCAGTTACGGTTACAAGGCTGCCTATGGCTACACCTTC
few . TRBJ2-1 TRBV2 CASKPSQAFPLGNEQFF TGTGCCAGCAAACCATCACAAGCATTCCCTCTGGGGAATGAGCAGTTCTTC
. . TRBJ2-2 TRBV4-3 CASSQDTPGGELFF TGCGCCAGCAGCCAAGATACGCCGGGCGGGGAGCTGTTTTTT
. TRBD2 TRBJ2-5 TRBV12-3/TRBV12-4 CASSFWTRGDEQYF TGTGCCAGCAGTTTTTGGACTAGAGGCGATGAGCAGTACTTC
. . TRBJ2-7 TRBV7-2 CASSLNGQANEQYF TGCGCCAGCAGCTTAAACGGGCAGGCAAACGAGCAGTACTTC
. TRBD2 TRBJ2-1 TRBV20-1 CSAALLAGAYNEQFF TGCAGTGCTGCCTTACTAGCGGGGGCCTACAATGAGCAGTTCTTC
few . TRBJ2-4 TRBV2 CASSDGIAKNIQYF TGTGCCAGCAGTGACGGTATAGCCAAAAACATTCAGTACTTC
many . TRBJ2-3 TRBV4-2 CASSQRRGDTQYF TGTGCCAGCAGCCAAAGGAGGGGAGATACGCAGTATTTT
few . TRBJ2-5 TRBV5-1 CASSLAPDSQETQYF TGCGCCAGCAGCTTGGCACCGGACAGCCAAGAGACCCAGTACTTC
. TRBD1 TRBJ2-5 TRBV6-5 CASSYGKPDRAQETQYF TGTGCCAGCAGTTACGGAAAGCCGGACAGGGCCCAAGAGACCCAGTACTTC
few . TRBJ2-3 TRBV20-1 CSARVSHTDTQYF TGCAGTGCTAGAGTTTCACACACAGATACGCAGTATTTT
once TRBD2 TRBJ2-3 TRBV28 CASSFLAGAPTDTQYF TGTGCCAGCAGTTTTCTAGCGGGGGCGCCCACAGATACGCAGTATTTT
. . TRBJ1-1 TRBV6-6 CASSPRQSLNTEAFF TGTGCCAGCAGTCCAAGACAGAGCCTGAACACTGAAGCTTTCTTT
. . TRBJ2-7 TRBV20-1 CSAVRWGPSYEQYF TGCAGTGCGGTGCGGTGGGGGCCATCCTACGAGCAGTACTTC
. . TRBJ2-3 TRBV28 CASSPPGYTQYF TGTGCCAGCAGCCCTCCTGGGTATACGCAGTATTTT
few TRBD2 TRBJ2-1 TRBV20-1 CSATTSGAYNEQFF TGCAGTGCTACAACTAGCGGAGCCTACAATGAGCAGTTCTTC
. . TRBJ2-5 TRBV7-2 CASSPEPARETQYF TGTGCCAGCAGCCCCGAGCCGGCTCGAGAGACCCAGTACTTC
. TRBD1 TRBJ1-5 TRBV20-1 CSASPPGTGLWNQPQHF TGCAGTGCTAGCCCGCCTGGGACAGGGTTATGGAATCAGCCCCAGCATTTT
few . TRBJ2-7 TRBV27 CASSRIRTEPYEQYF TGTGCCAGCAGCCGAATCAGAACAGAGCCCTACGAGCAGTACTTC
. . TRBJ2-2 TRBV29-1 CSVAKNTGELFF TGCAGCGTTGCAAAAAACACCGGGGAGCTGTTTTTT
. . TRBJ1-1 TRBV6-6 CASKGRENTEAFF TGTGCCAGCAAGGGGAGGGAGAACACTGAAGCTTTCTTT
few TRBD1 TRBJ2-3 TRBV5-6 CASSLSDRPLTDTQYF TGTGCCAGCAGCTTGTCGGACAGGCCCCTCACAGATACGCAGTATTTT
few . TRBJ2-5 TRBV7-8 CASSAKGLGETQYF TGTGCCAGCAGCGCAAAGGGGTTGGGAGAGACCCAGTACTTC
. . TRBJ2-7 TRBV4-2 CASSPYGTPSYEQYF TGTGCCAGCAGCCCGTACGGGACACCCTCCTACGAGCAGTACTTC
. . TRBJ2-3 TRBV6-1 CASSETPNRVLTDTQYF TGTGCCAGCAGTGAAACCCCAAACAGGGTTTTGACAGATACGCAGTATTTT
few . TRBJ2-3 TRBV24-1 CATSLTRDTSTDTQYF TGTGCCACCAGTCTTACCCGGGACACCTCCACAGATACGCAGTATTTT
few . TRBJ1-4 TRBV7-2 CASSSTTGVWEKLFF TGTGCCAGCAGCTCCACAACGGGGGTTTGGGAAAAACTGTTTTTT
. . TRBJ2-1 TRBV11-2 CASSPTQQGYYNEQFF TGTGCCAGCAGCCCAACCCAGCAGGGATACTACAATGAGCAGTTCTTC
. . TRBJ1-2 TRBV11-2 CASSFEHHYGYTF TGTGCCAGCAGCTTTGAGCACCACTATGGCTACACCTTC
few TRBD2 TRBJ2-1 TRBV11-2 CASSLGSGGAHEQFF TGTGCCAGCAGCTTAGGGAGCGGGGGGGCCCATGAGCAGTTCTTC
. . TRBJ1-4 TRBV12-3/TRBV12-4 CASSLGVVQTKLFF TGTGCCAGCAGTTTAGGGGTGGTCCAGACAAAACTGTTTTTT
few . TRBJ2-3 TRBV5-6 CASSFFSRSSTDTQYF TGTGCCAGCAGCTTTTTCAGTCGTTCTAGCACAGATACGCAGTATTTT
few . TRBJ1-4 TRBV6-5 CASKGARNIGEKLFF TGTGCCAGCAAAGGGGCCCGGAATATAGGGGAAAAACTGTTTTTT
. TRBD2 TRBJ2-7 TRBV20-1 CSVLWPSGPYEQYF TGCAGTGTGTTGTGGCCTAGCGGACCCTACGAGCAGTACTTC
. TRBD1 TRBJ1-4 TRBV5-5 CASTRTGTPNEKLFF TGTGCCAGCACCCGGACAGGGACACCTAATGAAAAACTGTTTTTT
. . TRBJ2-3 TRBV11-2 CASSSQGVTADTQYF TGTGCCAGCAGCTCACAGGGCGTTACGGCAGATACGCAGTATTTT
. . TRBJ1-6 TRBV20-1 CSARDARLLSPLHF TGCAGTGCTAGAGATGCCAGGTTGCTTTCACCCCTCCACTTT
. . TRBJ1-1 TRBV28 CASSARGIPEAFF TGTGCCAGCAGTGCACGGGGAATCCCTGAAGCTTTCTTT
. TRBD2 TRBJ2-7 TRBV4-1 CASSQDQELASHNEQYF TGCGCCAGCAGCCAAGATCAGGAACTAGCGAGTCACAATGAGCAGTACTTC
. TRBD1 TRBJ2-7 TRBV6-2/TRBV6-3 CASREPGQGAYEQYF TGTGCCAGCAGAGAACCTGGACAGGGGGCCTACGAGCAGTACTTC
. TRBD2 TRBJ2-1 TRBV6-4 CASSDGVGGVYNEQFF TGTGCCAGCAGTGACGGCGTGGGGGGGGTCTACAATGAGCAGTTCTTC
. TRBD2 TRBJ2-5 TRBV7-9 CASSLGGGSATETQYF TGTGCCAGCAGCTTAGGGGGGGGGTCTGCTACGGAGACCCAGTACTTC
. . TRBJ2-1 TRBV12-3/TRBV12-4 CASSYGMGNEQFF TGTGCCAGCAGCTATGGGATGGGAAATGAGCAGTTCTTC
. . TRBJ1-4 TRBV5-1 CASSLQQGRTNEKLFF TGCGCCAGCAGCTTGCAACAGGGCAGGACTAATGAAAAACTGTTTTTT
. . TRBJ2-1 TRBV6-1 CASSDDGGRGRDEQFF TGTGCCAGCAGTGACGACGGGGGCCGCGGTCGCGATGAGCAGTTCTTC
. . TRBJ2-3 TRBV7-2 CASSPSGSTTDTQYF TGTGCCAGCAGTCCCAGCGGGTCTACCACAGATACGCAGTATTTT
. TRBD1 TRBJ2-3 TRBV2 CASGSQRQGRTQYF TGTGCCAGCGGGAGCCAGAGACAGGGACGTACGCAGTATTTT
. . TRBJ2-1 TRBV6-5 CASSYTGLGNEQFF TGTGCCAGCAGTTACACCGGACTGGGAAATGAGCAGTTCTTC
. TRBD1 TRBJ2-1 TRBV27 CASSSSQDRISSEQFF TGTGCCAGCAGTTCTTCCCAGGACAGGATTTCGAGTGAGCAGTTCTTC
. . TRBJ2-5 TRBV6-5 CASSYSTGFGETQYF TGTGCCAGCAGTTACTCGACTGGTTTCGGGGAGACCCAGTACTTC
few . TRBJ1-1 TRBV27 CASSPRQVTNTEAFF TGTGCCAGCAGTCCACGACAGGTAACGAACACTGAAGCTTTCTTT
few . TRBJ1-6 TRBV25-1 CASRGQENSPLHF TGTGCCAGCAGGGGACAAGAAAATTCACCCCTCCACTTT
. TRBD2 TRBJ2-5 TRBV5-6 CASSPGGAFETQYF TGTGCCAGCAGCCCCGGGGGGGCGTTTGAGACCCAGTACTTC
once . TRBJ2-7 TRBV6-1 CATRLGQRAYEQYF TGTGCCACTCGGCTTGGACAGCGAGCCTACGAGCAGTACTTC
few . TRBJ2-1 TRBV9 CASSVAPSYNEQFF TGTGCCAGCAGCGTAGCTCCCTCCTACAATGAGCAGTTCTTC
. TRBD1 TRBJ1-2 TRBV2 CATHTGTGARNYGYTF TGTGCCACCCATACCGGGACAGGGGCCAGAAACTATGGCTACACCTTC
. . TRBJ2-7 TRBV28 CASRTQGGSGEQYF TGTGCCAGCAGGACCCAGGGGGGTAGCGGCGAGCAGTACTTC